These 20 T cell receptor beta chains share one sample of origin, sequenced in a study of OX40 agonist ivuxolimab in advanced cancers. Data came from immunoSEQ multiplex PCR; TCRdb stores just in-frame clones and leaves some out. This table holds 65,000 to 95,000 clones, 80% to 90% found once. The specimen comprised CD4+ or CD8+ T cells sorted from blood, sampled in a trial of the OX40 agonist ivuxolimab. All receptors derive from an adult with an advanced solid tumor such as melanoma, head and neck, liver or kidney cancer.

V gene TRBV7-3 combines with J gene TRBJ2-1; D call uncertain. The CDR3 totals 15 residues. V dropped 5 bases and J dropped 0 bases, with 11 bases sitting between them. CDR1 is SGHTA, CDR2 FQGTGA, per germline. The CDR3: CASSVTRSSYNEQFF. The CDR3 bases are TGTGCCAGCAGCGTCACGCGGAGCTCCTACAATGAGCAGTTCTTC.

The gene calls are TRBV7-3 and TRBJ2-7; D may be TRBD2 (7 bases). CDR3 size: 15 residues. V was pared by 2 bases and J by 3 bases, with 14 bases between. In germline, CDR1 is SGHTA, CDR2 FQGTGA. The CDR3 DNA reads TGTGCCAGCAGCTTATCGGGGGGCCAAGGCTACGAGCAGTACTTC. Translated, it gives CASSLSGGQGYEQYF. Full variable domain (rest looked up from reference TRBV7-3 and TRBJ2-7): GAGVSQTPSNKVTEKGKYVELRCDPISGHTALYWYRQSLGQGPEFLIYFQGTGAADDSGLPNDRFFAVRPEGSVSTLKIQRTERGDSAVYLCASSLSGGQGYEQYFGPGTRLTVT.

The V and J genes are TRBV11-3 and TRBJ2-3; D gene unclear. With 0 bases removed from V and 0 bases from J, the gap between germline ends came to 4 bases. The CDR3 sequence is 14 residues long. CDR1 SGHNT and CDR2 YENEEA come from the germline V gene. This CDR3 is CASSLDASTDTQYF. For the CDR3, the DNA is TGTGCCAGCAGCTTAGATGCCAGCACAGATACGCAGTATTTT.

This chain uses TRBV4-1 with TRBJ2-7; D may match TRBD1 or TRBD2 (5 bases each). Trimming left V 4 bases short and J 0 bases short, with 16 bases between. The CDR3 has 16 amino acids. The germline gives CDR1 MGHRA, CDR2 YSYEKL. CDR3 residues: CASSRVSGTGSYEQYF. The CDR3 bases are TGCGCCAGCAGCCGGGTTTCCGGGACGGGCTCCTACGAGCAGTACTTC.

The genes are TRBV28 and TRBJ1-2; D remains ambiguous. The length of the CDR3 is 15 residues. Trimming took off 5 bases at V and 3 bases at J, with 16 bases between the two ends. Per the germline V gene, CDR1 is MDHEN and CDR2 is SYDVKM. The CDR3 protein is CASSPGEVGYYGYTF. The CDR3 region has the DNA TGTGCCAGCAGTCCTGGGGAGGTGGGATACTATGGCTACACCTTC.

Here the CDR3 reads CASSLPRSVKETQYF. In nucleotides, the CDR3 is TGTGCCAGCAGCTTGCCGCGGTCAGTGAAAGAGACCCAGTACTTC. V and J are TRBV7-2 and TRBJ2-5; unclear D gene. The CDR3 has 15 amino acids. CDR1 and CDR2 (germline): SGHTA, FQGNSA. V lost 3 bases and J 3 bases, leaving 14 bases between the germline ends.

This clone was seen only once. This chain links TRBV19 with TRBJ1-1; D is unclear. V was clipped by 7 bases and J by 6 bases, with 15 bases between them. This CDR3 comprises 13 residues. Germline V gene lookup returns CDR1 LNHDA and CDR2 SQIVND (reference sequence). The CDR3 loop reads CASTRAFKAEAFF. In nucleotides, the CDR3 is TGTGCCAGTACGAGAGCCTTCAAGGCTGAAGCTTTCTTT.

The rearrangement links TRBV6-6 to TRBJ2-7; TRBD1 aligns across 8 bases. The J segment lost 6 bases and the V segment lost 3 bases, leaving 13 bases of the junction unmatched. This CDR3 is 16 amino acids long. Per germline, CDR1 MNHNY and CDR2 SVGAGI (reference sequence). As DNA, the CDR3 is TGTGCCAGCAGTTATTTTCTCGGGACAGGACGGATCGAGCAGTACTTC. Amino acids: CASSYFLGTGRIEQYF.

The chain joins TRBV28 to TRBJ2-2; D remains ambiguous. This CDR3 is 18 amino acids long. The V and J ends lost 3 bases and 0 bases respectively, with 17 bases between them. CDR1 is MDHEN and CDR2 is SYDVKM in the germline V gene. The CDR3 spells CASSFESRHPANTGELFF. CDR3 in DNA: TGTGCCAGCAGTTTTGAGTCCCGACACCCGGCGAACACCGGGGAGCTGTTTTTT.

This clone has a single count. This chain links TRBV19 with TRBJ2-1; D remains ambiguous. Trimming left V 7 bases short and J 3 bases short, with 16 bases between. There are 15 residues in the CDR3. Germline V gene sequence: CDR1 LNHDA, CDR2 SQIVND (reference sequence). The CDR3 coding sequence is TGTGCCAGTAAGAAAGGGATACAAGTCTACAATGAGCAGTTCTTC. It codes for CASKKGIQVYNEQFF.

The CDR3 DNA sequence: TGTGCCAGCAGCTTTTCGGAAGGGCAGCCCCAGCATTTT. Translated, it gives CASSFSEGQPQHF. The chain couples TRBV5-5 to TRBJ1-5; D remains ambiguous. The CDR3 is made up of 13 amino acids. Germline V gene lookup returns CDR1 SGHKS and CDR2 YYEKEE (reference sequence). V gave up 2 bases and J gave up 7 bases, with 10 bases separating them.

This clone was detected a few times. Other DNA sequences from this sample encode an identical CDR3 as well. This rearrangement joins TRBV7-3 to TRBJ1-1; D unresolved. The CDR3 is made up of 13 amino acids. The germline V and J ends were trimmed by 0 bases and 5 bases, with 7 bases remaining between them. Germline V gives CDR1 SGHTA, CDR2 FQGTGA. The CDR3 DNA sequence: TGTGCCAGCAGCTTAACTAGGGAGACTGAAGCTTTCTTT. It specifies CASSLTRETEAFF.

The chain uses TRBV30 and TRBJ2-6; D ambiguous. Deletions cut 0 bases from V and 4 bases from J, with 4 bases between. This CDR3 contains 13 residues. Germline CDR1 GTSNPN, CDR2 SVGIG (reference sequence). CDR3 in DNA: TGTGCCTGGAGTGTAGTCGGGGCCAACGTCCTGACTTTC. Protein sequence: CAWSVVGANVLTF.

This clone has more than one count but fewer than ten. The chain has TRBV5-5 and TRBJ2-1; 7 bases are shared with TRBD1. V gave up 3 bases and J gave up 5 bases; unmatched junction bases: 5. The CDR3 consists of 14 residues. In germline, CDR1 is SGHKS, CDR2 YYEKEE (reference sequence). For the CDR3, the DNA is TGTGCCAGCAGCTCCCGGGACAGTAACAATGAGCAGTTCTTC. It specifies CASSSRDSNNEQFF. The full variable domain, with the rest looked up from reference TRBV5-5 and TRBJ2-1, is DAGVTQSPTHLIKTRGQQVTLRCSPISGHKSVSWYQQVLGQGPQFIFQYYEKEERGRGNFPDRFSARQFPNYSSELNVNALLLGDSALYLCASSSRDSNNEQFFGPGTRLTVL.

The chain is built from TRBV28 and TRBJ2-2, with 11 positions matching TRBD1. The ends lost 5 bases at V and 1 base at J; junction bases unmatched: 9. This CDR3 comprises 18 residues. Germline CDR1 reads MDHEN; CDR2 reads SYDVKM. The CDR3 sequence: CASSRNLGTGGNTGELFF. CDR3 bases: TGTGCCAGCAGTCGAAACCTAGGGACAGGGGGGAACACCGGGGAGCTGTTTTTT.

The chain has TRBV19 and TRBJ2-3; 9 bases align to TRBD2. CDR3 size: 15 residues. The germline V gene encodes CDR1 LNHDA and CDR2 SQIVND (reference sequence). V was pared by 5 bases and J by 3 bases, with 6 bases of the junction left unmatched. CDR3 sequence reads: CASSRPAGGTDTQYF. CDR3 bases: TGTGCCAGTAGTCGCCCCGCGGGGGGGACAGATACGCAGTATTTT.

The chain carries TRBV6-6 and TRBJ2-7; D possibly corresponds to TRBD2 (6 bases). V lost 9 bases and J 6 bases, leaving 15 bases between the germline ends. CDR1 is MNHNY and CDR2 is SVGAGI in the germline V gene (reference sequence). The CDR3 is 12 amino acids. This chain's CDR3 is CASDGGVGEQYF. The CDR3 DNA reads as TGTGCCAGTGACGGAGGGGTTGGCGAGCAGTACTTC.

As concerns this clone: The sample contains more than one DNA sequence encoding this CDR3. V is TRBV9 and J is TRBJ2-3; 8 nucleotides align to TRBD2. This CDR3 has 14 residues. Trimming cost V 2 bases and J 2 bases; bases outside gene matches: 1. Germline values: CDR1 SGDLS, CDR2 YYNGEE. This CDR3 is CASSVSGDTDTQYF. CDR3 bases: TGTGCCAGCAGCGTTAGCGGGGACACAGATACGCAGTATTTT.

This chain uses TRBV4-3 with TRBJ2-4, with D possibly matching TRBD1 (6 bases). The germline gives CDR1 LGHNA, CDR2 YSLEER. The CDR3 sequence is 17 residues long. V was shortened by 0 bases and J by 8 bases, with 20 bases between the two germline ends. CDR3 amino acids: CASSQDGRRGRRDIQYF. As DNA, the CDR3 is TGCGCCAGCAGCCAAGATGGAAGAAGGGGGAGAAGAGACATTCAGTACTTC.

The chain has TRBV12-2 and TRBJ2-5; TRBD2 reflects the table's D call only, with no check against the DNA. TRBV12-2 has pseudogene status. CDR3 size: 16 residues. This chain's CDR3 is CASRLDSGPVQETQYF. CDR3 coding DNA: TGTGCAAGTCGCTTAGATAGCGGGCCCGTCCAAGAGACCCAGTACTTC.